Each of the 21 T cell receptor beta chains below was sequenced from the same sample in a study of early T cells in non-severe SARS-CoV-2 infection. TCRdb itself ran the 5' RACE reads through MiXCR, one entry per CDR3 protein. The sample includes 80,000 to 95,000 distinct CDR3 sequences, about 15% of them seen just once. The source material was whole blood. These receptors all come from an adult who was a healthcare worker with PCR-confirmed SARS-CoV-2 infection or an uninfected control (not recorded which).

This clonotype has a handful of counts. The chain has TRBV29-1 and TRBJ2-1; D might be TRBD1 (5 bases). The CDR3 runs to 15 residues. Germline CDR1 and CDR2: SQVTM and ANQGSEA. Trimming removed 2 bases from V and 2 bases from J, with 13 bases in between. The CDR3 reads CSVELAGSPYNEQFF. The CDR3 nucleotides are TGCAGCGTTGAATTGGCAGGGTCGCCCTACAATGAGCAGTTCTTC.

This clonotype was seen more than once but under ten times. The rearrangement joins TRBV12-2 to TRBJ2-3; TRBD1, the table's D call, lacks a check against the DNA. TRBV12-2 is annotated as a pseudogene. The CDR3 is 16 residues long. The CDR3 protein is CASRLLPGGCTDTQYF. The DNA for the CDR3 is TGTGCAAGTCGCTTATTACCAGGGGGCTGCACAGATACGCAGTATTTT.

The table lists this clonotype with a few counts. The CDR3 spells CASRPTGQGNSPLHF. The CDR3 DNA sequence: TGTGCCAGCAGACCAACGGGACAGGGTAATTCACCCCTCCACTTT. This chain connects TRBV12-3 or TRBV12-4 to TRBJ1-6, with 9 bases that match TRBD1. V was pared by 6 bases and J by 6 bases, with 6 bases of the junction left unmatched. The CDR3 sequence is 15 residues long.

This clonotype was recorded a few times. The chain carries TRBV5-4 and TRBJ1-2; the match to TRBD1 covers 8 bases. CDR3 size: 14 residues. V gave up 4 bases and J gave up 2 bases; unmatched junction bases: 4. Germline V CDR1 and CDR2: SGHNT, YYREEE (reference sequence). As DNA, the CDR3 is TGTGCCAGCAGCGAGGACAGGGCCAACTATGGCTACACCTTC. Translating it yields CASSEDRANYGYTF.

Only a few counts were recorded for this clonotype. V is TRBV7-2 and J is TRBJ1-4; possibly TRBD1 for D (6 bases). The germline V gene has CDR1 SGHTA and CDR2 FQGNSA. The CDR3 is made up of 15 amino acids. Deletions cut 2 bases from V and 4 bases from J, with 11 bases between. CDR3 DNA sequence: TGTGCCAGCAGCTTAACACGGGGGCTTAATGAAAAACTGTTTTTT. This encodes CASSLTRGLNEKLFF.

This clonotype was found a few times. The rearrangement links TRBV7-8 to TRBJ2-3, with D perhaps assigned TRBD1 or TRBD2 (5 bases each). CDR1 SGHVS and CDR2 FQNEAQ come from the germline V gene. With 6 bases removed from V and 4 bases from J, the gap between germline ends came to 14 bases. This CDR3 spans 14 amino acids. Here the CDR3 DNA reads TGTGCCAGCAGTGCGGAACTGGGGGCAGATACGCAGTATTTT. It encodes CASSAELGADTQYF.

This clonotype has ten or more counts. Here the CDR3 reads CASSSVVQETQYF. Written as DNA, the CDR3 is TGCGCCAGCAGTTCCGTGGTCCAAGAGACCCAGTACTTC. The V gene is TRBV4-1, the J gene TRBJ2-5; no definite D call. Trimming took 6 bases from V and 1 from J, leaving 9 bases between them. Germline V gives CDR1 MGHRA, CDR2 YSYEKL. This CDR3 contains 13 residues.

The V call is TRBV19, the J call TRBJ1-2, with D unresolved. The germline V gene encodes CDR1 LNHDA and CDR2 SQIVND (reference sequence). Trimming shortened V by 6 bases and J by 4 bases, and 9 bases separated the two germline ends. This CDR3 is 12 amino acids long. The CDR3 loop reads CASSDKGYGYTF. The CDR3 DNA follows: TGTGCCAGTAGCGACAAAGGCTATGGCTACACCTTC. Supplemented by reference TRBV19 and TRBJ1-2, the full variable domain reads DGGITQSPKYLFRKEGQNVTLSCEQNLNHDAMYWYRQDPGQGLRLIYYSQIVNDFQKGDIAEGYSVSREKKESFPLTVTSAQKNPTAFYLCASSDKGYGYTFGSGTRLTVV.

This rearrangement joins TRBV29-1 to TRBJ2-3, with TRBD2 matching 9 bases. This CDR3 has 12 amino acids. Unmatched junction bases numbered 2, after V lost 6 bases and J lost 4 bases. Germline CDR1 and CDR2: SQVTM and ANQGSEA. The CDR3 DNA reads as TGCAGCGTGGGGACTAGCTCAGATACGCAGTATTTT. Translating it yields CSVGTSSDTQYF.

This clonotype was observed a handful of times. This sequence joins TRBV12-5 and TRBJ2-1; D is unresolved. CDR1 is LGHNT and CDR2 is FRNRAP in the germline V gene. The CDR3 is 10 residues long. Trimming left V 3 bases short and J 8 bases short, with 2 bases between. The CDR3 bases are TGTGCTAGTGGTTTCCATGAGCAGTTCTTC. Its protein product is CASGFHEQFF.

A few counts support this clonotype. The chain links TRBV7-2 to TRBJ2-1; D gene unclear. CDR1 and CDR2 from the germline V gene are SGHTA and FQGNSA. The CDR3 sequence is 13 residues long. The V and J ends lost 1 base and 6 bases respectively, with 7 bases between them. CDR3 region: CASSLEVTNEQFF. The CDR3 nucleotides are TGTGCCAGCAGCTTAGAGGTAACCAATGAGCAGTTCTTC.

The V gene is TRBV3-1, the J gene TRBJ2-2; D not resolved. Trimming cost V 0 bases and J 11 bases, with 7 bases left between them. In germline, CDR1 is LGHDT, CDR2 YNNKEL (reference sequence). This CDR3 has 12 amino acids. The CDR3 loop reads CASSQDLQELFF. In DNA form, the CDR3 reads TGTGCCAGCAGCCAAGATCTCCAAGAGCTGTTTTTT. Looking up the rest from reference TRBV3-1 and TRBJ2-2 gives the full variable domain: DTAVSQTPKYLVTQMGNDKSIKCEQNLGHDTMYWYKQDSKKFLKIMFSYNNKELIINETVPNRFSPKSPDKAHLNLHINSLELGDSAVYFCASSQDLQELFFGEGSRLTVL.

In this sample, this clonotype turned up many times. The V and J genes are TRBV20-1 and TRBJ1-3, with D uncertain. CDR1 DFQATT and CDR2 SNEGSKA come from the germline V gene (reference sequence). There are 13 residues in the CDR3. V lost 6 bases to trimming and J lost 2 bases, with 11 bases between them. The CDR3 coding sequence is TGCAGTGCCCCGATCGGGACTGGAAACACCATATATTTT. Protein sequence: CSAPIGTGNTIYF.

The sample holds a few counts of this clonotype. V usage is TRBV5-1 and J usage is TRBJ1-6; D unresolved. This CDR3 region has 15 residues. The germline V gene encodes CDR1 SGHRS and CDR2 YFSETQ. Trimming shortened V by 0 bases and J by 6 bases, and 10 bases separated the two germline ends. The CDR3 DNA is TGCGCCAGCAGCTTGGAACATTCTATTAATTCACCCCTCCACTTT. Its protein product is CASSLEHSINSPLHF.

The gene calls are TRBV10-2 and TRBJ1-2; 9 nucleotides line up with TRBD1. Trimming cost V 3 bases and J 5 bases; bases outside gene matches: 10. CDR1 and CDR2 from the germline V gene are WSHSY and SAAADI. This CDR3 is built from 16 residues. CDR3 coding DNA: TGCGCCAGCAGTGACCCTACAGGGGGCGGCCCTTATGGCTACACCTTC. Encoded protein: CASSDPTGGGPYGYTF.

The CDR3 protein is CASSPKYGGSNQPQHF. In DNA, the CDR3 is TGTGCCAGCTCACCAAAATACGGGGGAAGCAATCAGCCCCAGCATTTT. The V call is TRBV18, the J call TRBJ1-5, with D possibly matching TRBD1 (5 bases). The V gene's germline CDR1 is KGHSH and CDR2 LQKENI. The V end lost 2 bases, the J end lost 1 base, and 12 bases lay between the germline ends. The length of the CDR3 is 16 residues.

The sample holds many counts of this clonotype. The rearrangement joins TRBV3-1 to TRBJ2-3, with 7 bases fitting TRBD2. V lost 1 base and J lost 8; bases outside the gene matches: 6. The germline CDR1 and CDR2 sequences are LGHDT and YNNKEL (reference sequence). CDR3 size: 14 residues. The CDR3 reads CASSQGGGRGTQYF. The DNA of the CDR3 is TGTGCCAGCAGCCAAGGGGGGGGTAGAGGTACGCAGTATTTT.

In its sample, this clonotype was seen a few times. The chain employs TRBV3-1 and TRBJ1-6, with 7 bases aligning to TRBD1. This CDR3 spans 15 amino acids. The J segment lost 6 bases and the V segment lost 4 bases, leaving 6 bases of the junction unmatched. Looked up from germline, CDR1 is LGHDT and CDR2 is YNNKEL (reference sequence). The CDR3 bases are TGTGCCAGCAGCCCCCGGGACAGCCTTAATTCACCCCTCCACTTT. It yields the protein CASSPRDSLNSPLHF.

CDR3 protein: CASSDSDKNTEAFF. CDR3 sequence (DNA): TGTGCCAGCAGTGATTCAGACAAGAACACTGAAGCTTTCTTT. V and J are TRBV6-4 and TRBJ1-1; D not certain. Germline CDR1 is MRHNA and CDR2 is SNTAGT. The CDR3 is 14 amino acids. The germline V and J ends were trimmed by 3 bases and 1 base, with 9 bases remaining between them.

The chain links TRBV7-8 to TRBJ2-1; 11 bases fit TRBD2. V shed 2 bases, J shed 8 bases, and the junction held 11 bases outside the gene matches. The CDR3 covers 17 residues. CDR1 SGHVS and CDR2 FQNEAQ come from the germline V gene. CDR3 region: CASSLFVAGGPGDEQFF. CDR3 nucleotides: TGTGCCAGCAGCTTATTTGTAGCGGGGGGGCCGGGCGATGAGCAGTTCTTC. The entire variable domain, with the rest obtained from reference TRBV7-8 and TRBJ2-1, is as follows: GAGVSQSPRYKVAKRGQDVALRCDPISGHVSLFWYQQALGQGPEFLTYFQNEAQLDKSGLPSDRFFAERPEGSVSTLKIQRTQQEDSAVYLCASSLFVAGGPGDEQFFGPGTRLTVL.

The V gene is TRBV5-1, the J gene TRBJ2-2; D remains ambiguous. Germline CDR1 SGHRS, CDR2 YFSETQ. This CDR3 spans 15 amino acids. With 0 bases removed from V and 0 bases from J, the gap between germline ends came to 6 bases. CDR3 in DNA: TGCGCCAGCAGCTTGGGGTCTGCGAACACCGGGGAGCTGTTTTTT. Encoded protein: CASSLGSANTGELFF. The variable domain in full, with the rest retrieved from reference TRBV5-1 and TRBJ2-2, is KAGVTQTPRYLIKTRGQQVTLSCSPISGHRSVSWYQQTPGQGLQFLFEYFSETQRNKGNFPGRFSGRQFSNSRSEMNVSTLELGDSALYLCASSLGSANTGELFFGEGSRLTVL.